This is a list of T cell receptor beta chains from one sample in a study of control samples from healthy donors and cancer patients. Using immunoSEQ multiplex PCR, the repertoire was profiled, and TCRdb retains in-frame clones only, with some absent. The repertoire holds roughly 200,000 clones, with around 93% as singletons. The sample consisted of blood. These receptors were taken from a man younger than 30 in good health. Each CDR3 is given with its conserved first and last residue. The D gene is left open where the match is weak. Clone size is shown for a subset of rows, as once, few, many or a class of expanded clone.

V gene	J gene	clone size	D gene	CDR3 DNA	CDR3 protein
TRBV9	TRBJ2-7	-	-	TGTGCCAGCAGCACTCCCCGGCGGGATCTAAGATCCTACGAGCAGTACTTC	CASSTPRRDLRSYEQYF
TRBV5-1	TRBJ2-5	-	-	TGCGCCAGCAGCCCGGCTGTAACCCAAGAGACCCAGTACTTC	CASSPAVTQETQYF
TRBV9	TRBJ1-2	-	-	TGTGCCAGCAGCCCTCAGGGGCTGGGAGGCTACACCTTC	CASSPQGLGGYTF
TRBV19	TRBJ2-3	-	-	TGTGCCAGTAGTACCGCGAGAGATACGCAGTATTTT	CASSTARDTQYF
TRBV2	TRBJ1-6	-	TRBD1	TGTGCCAGCAGCGGACAGGGGGCCTCCTATAATTCACCCCTCCACTTT	CASSGQGASYNSPLHF
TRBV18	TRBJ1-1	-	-	TGTGCCAGCTCACCATCCACCCGGGAAGCTTTCTTT	CASSPSTREAFF
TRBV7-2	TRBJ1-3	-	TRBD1	TGTGCCAGCAGCTTAAGCCAGACAGGGGGGGGAAACACCATATATTTT	CASSLSQTGGGNTIYF
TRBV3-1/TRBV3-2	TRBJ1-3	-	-	TGTGCCAGCAGCCAAGTGGGGGGTTTGGAGAGCACCATATATTTT	CASSQVGGLESTIYF
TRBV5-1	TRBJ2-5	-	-	TGCGCCAGCAGCTTGACAGGGACCCAAGAGACCCAGTACTTC	CASSLTGTQETQYF
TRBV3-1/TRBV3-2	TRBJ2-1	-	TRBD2	TGTGCCAGCAGCCAAGGAGCGGGGGTAAATGAGCAGTTCTTC	CASSQGAGVNEQFF
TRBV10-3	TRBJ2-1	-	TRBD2	TGTGCCATCAGTGAGGCGGGACTAGCGGGGGGGCCGTTTTTGAATGAGCAGTTCTTC	CAISEAGLAGGPFLNEQFF
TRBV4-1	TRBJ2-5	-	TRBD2	TGCGCCAGCAGCCGGAAGGGAGGGGAAGAGACCCAGTACTTC	CASSRKGGEETQYF
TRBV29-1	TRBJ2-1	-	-	TGCAGCGTTGATGCGGGGTATGAGCAGTTCTTC	CSVDAGYEQFF
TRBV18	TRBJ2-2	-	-	TGTGCCAGCTCACCCCTGTATGGCCTCGCGAACACCGGGGAGCTGTTTTTT	CASSPLYGLANTGELFF
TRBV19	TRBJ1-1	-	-	TGTGCCAGTAGTACCCGGTTGCGACGGGCGTACACTGAAGCTTTCTTT	CASSTRLRRAYTEAFF
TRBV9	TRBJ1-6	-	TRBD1	TGTGCCAGCAGTCCGGGACAGGGGGGTTCACCCCTCCACTTT	CASSPGQGGSPLHF
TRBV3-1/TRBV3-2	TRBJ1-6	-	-	TGTGCCAGCAGCTCGCGGGAACTCTATAATTCACCCCTCCACTTT	CASSSRELYNSPLHF
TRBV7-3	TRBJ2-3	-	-	TGTGCCAGCAGCTTAAGGTGGGGAGATACGCAGTATTTT	CASSLRWGDTQYF
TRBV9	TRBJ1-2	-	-	TGTGCCAGCAGCCCATGGTCGGGCTATGGCTACACCTTC	CASSPWSGYGYTF
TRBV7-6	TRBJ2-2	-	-	TGTGCCAGCAGCTTAAGGACAGCGAACACCGGGGAGCTGTTTTTT	CASSLRTANTGELFF
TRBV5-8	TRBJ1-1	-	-	TGTGCCAGCAACCCGCTGACAGGGAACACTGAAGCTTTCTTT	CASNPLTGNTEAFF
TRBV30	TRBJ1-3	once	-	TGTGCCTGGTCGCGGGGGGGGGCTGGAAACACCATATATTTT	CAWSRGGAGNTIYF
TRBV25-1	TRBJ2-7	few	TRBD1	TGTGCCAGCAGTCCCACCGGGACAGGGGTCTACGAGCAGTACTTC	CASSPTGTGVYEQYF
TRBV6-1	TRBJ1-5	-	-	TGTGCCAGCAGTGCAACAGGGAAAGGGGGCAATCAGCCCCAGCATTTT	CASSATGKGGNQPQHF
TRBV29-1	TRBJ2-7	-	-	TGCAGCGTTGAGGCAGGGCCAACGGGGGAGCAGTACTTC	CSVEAGPTGEQYF
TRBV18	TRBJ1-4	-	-	TGTGCCAGCTCACCACCGACTGGTGCAAATGAAAAACTGTTTTTT	CASSPPTGANEKLFF
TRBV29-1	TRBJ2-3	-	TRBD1	TGCAGCGTTCTTGGGGACAGGGTCGCAGATACGCAGTATTTT	CSVLGDRVADTQYF
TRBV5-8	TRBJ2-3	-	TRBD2	TGTGCCAGCAGCTTTCATACTAGCGGGGGGGATACGCAGTATTTT	CASSFHTSGGDTQYF
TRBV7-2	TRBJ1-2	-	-	TGTGCCAGCAGCTTAGGGGGGTATCGTGGCTACACCTTC	CASSLGGYRGYTF
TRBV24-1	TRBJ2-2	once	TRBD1	TGTGCCACCAGTGATACAACAGGGGATTCAAAGGGCGGGGAGCTGTTTTTT	CATSDTTGDSKGGELFF
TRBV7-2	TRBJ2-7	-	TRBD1	TGTGCCAGCAGCTCCTGGACAGGGGCGAGCGAGCAGTACTTC	CASSSWTGASEQYF
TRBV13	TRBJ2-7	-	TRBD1	TGTGCCAGCAGCCCGAGACAGGGGAGCTACGAGCAGTACTTC	CASSPRQGSYEQYF
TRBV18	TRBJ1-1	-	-	TGTGCCAGCTCACTAGGCGGGGGGGTGGAAGCTTTCTTT	CASSLGGGVEAFF
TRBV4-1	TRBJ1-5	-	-	TGCGCCAGCAGCCAAGATAAGGGGGGCAATCAGCCCCAGCATTTT	CASSQDKGGNQPQHF
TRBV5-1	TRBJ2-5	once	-	TGCGCCAGCAGCTTGCCGGGACAAGAGACCCAGTACTTC	CASSLPGQETQYF
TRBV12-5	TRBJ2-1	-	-	TGTGCTAGTGTTTCCTCACCCGCCGAGTCTTGGGGGGTCGACAATGAGCAGTTCTTC	CASVSSPAESWGVDNEQFF
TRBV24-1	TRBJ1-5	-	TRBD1	TGTGCCACCAGTGACCATCGACAGGGGCGCAATCAGCCCCAGCATTTT	CATSDHRQGRNQPQHF
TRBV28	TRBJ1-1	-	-	TGTGCCAGCCGGGCAGGAGGGGGGGGCACTGAAGCTTTCTTT	CASRAGGGGTEAFF
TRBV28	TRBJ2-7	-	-	TGTGCCAGCAGTCTCCAAGCCGGGACGGATTACGAGCAGTACTTC	CASSLQAGTDYEQYF
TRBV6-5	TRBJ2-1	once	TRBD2	TGTGCCAGCAGTTTCGGACTAGCGGGCTACAATGAGCAGTTCTTC	CASSFGLAGYNEQFF
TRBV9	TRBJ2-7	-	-	TGTGCCAGCAGCGTAGACCCCACAAGCTACGAGCAGTACTTC	CASSVDPTSYEQYF
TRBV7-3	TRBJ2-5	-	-	TGTGCCAGCAGTTCCCAGGGAGAGACCCAGTACTTC	CASSSQGETQYF
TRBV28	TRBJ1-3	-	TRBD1	TGTGCCAGCAGGGTAGAAGCCGGGACAGCGGTCTCTGGAAACACCATATATTTT	CASRVEAGTAVSGNTIYF
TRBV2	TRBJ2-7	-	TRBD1	TGTGCCAGCAGCGAGATAGGACAGGGTTCCAACGAGCAGTACTTC	CASSEIGQGSNEQYF
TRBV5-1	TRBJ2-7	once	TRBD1	TGCGCCAGCAGCTTGATACAGGGGTCCTACGAGCAGTACTTC	CASSLIQGSYEQYF
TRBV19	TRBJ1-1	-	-	TGTGCCAGTAGTATCCCACAGGATGAAGCTTTCTTT	CASSIPQDEAFF
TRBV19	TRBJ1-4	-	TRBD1	TGTGCCAGTAGATCCCTAGGACAGGGTAATGAAAAACTGTTTTTT	CASRSLGQGNEKLFF
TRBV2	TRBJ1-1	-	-	TGTGCCAGCAGTTCGGACAGTCGGACTGAAGCTTTCTTT	CASSSDSRTEAFF
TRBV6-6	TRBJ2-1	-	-	TGTGCCAGCAGTGACGGGGTCCTTGACAATGAGCAGTTCTTC	CASSDGVLDNEQFF
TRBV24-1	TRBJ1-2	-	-	TGTGCCACCAGTGATTTGCAACCCCACTACACCTTC	CATSDLQPHYTF
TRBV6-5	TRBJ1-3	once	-	TGTGCCAGCAGTTACAGGGGAGCTGGAAACACCATATATTTT	CASSYRGAGNTIYF
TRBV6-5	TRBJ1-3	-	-	TGTGCCAGCATGTGGGGGGCGGGAAACACCATATATTTT	CASMWGAGNTIYF
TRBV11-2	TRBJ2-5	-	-	TGTGCCAGCAGCTTAGATGCGGGCGTCCAAGAGACCCAGTACTTC	CASSLDAGVQETQYF
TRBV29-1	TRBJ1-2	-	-	TGCAGCGTACCGATGGGATATAACTATGGCTACACCTTC	CSVPMGYNYGYTF
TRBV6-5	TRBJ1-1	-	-	TGTGCCAGCAGAACAGGGTACACTGAAGCTTTCTTT	CASRTGYTEAFF
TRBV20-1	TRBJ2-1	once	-	TGCAGTGCTAGTCGCTATAGGGGTTCCTCCTACAATGAGCAGTTCTTC	CSASRYRGSSYNEQFF
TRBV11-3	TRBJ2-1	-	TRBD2	TGTGCCAGCAGCTCCCAGCGGGGGGACAATGAGCAGTTCTTC	CASSSQRGDNEQFF
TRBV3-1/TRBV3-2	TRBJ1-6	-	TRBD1	TGTGCCAGCAGCCAAGAAGCTGGGACAGCCAACTATAATTCACCCCTCCACTTT	CASSQEAGTANYNSPLHF
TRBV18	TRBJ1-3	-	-	TGTGCCAGCTCACCAAGTGTCAGCTCTGGAAACACCATATATTTT	CASSPSVSSGNTIYF